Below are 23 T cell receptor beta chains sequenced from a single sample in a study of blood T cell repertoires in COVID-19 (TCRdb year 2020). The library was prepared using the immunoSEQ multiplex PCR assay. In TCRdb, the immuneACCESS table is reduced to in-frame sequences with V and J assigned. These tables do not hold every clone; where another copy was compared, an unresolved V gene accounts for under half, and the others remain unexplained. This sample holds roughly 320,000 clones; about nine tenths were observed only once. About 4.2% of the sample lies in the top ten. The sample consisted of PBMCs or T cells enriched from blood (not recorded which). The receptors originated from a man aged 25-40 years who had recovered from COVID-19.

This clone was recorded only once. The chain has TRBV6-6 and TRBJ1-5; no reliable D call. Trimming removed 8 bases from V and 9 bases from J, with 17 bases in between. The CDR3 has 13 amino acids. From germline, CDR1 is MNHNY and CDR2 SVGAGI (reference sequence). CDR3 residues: CASHGASYWPQHF. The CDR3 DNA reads TGTGCCAGCCATGGAGCTTCTTACTGGCCCCAGCATTTT.

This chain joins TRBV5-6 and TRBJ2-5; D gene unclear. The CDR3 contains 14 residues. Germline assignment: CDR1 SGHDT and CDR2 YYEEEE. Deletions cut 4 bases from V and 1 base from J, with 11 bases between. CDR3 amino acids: CASSLVTGQETQYF. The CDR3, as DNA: TGTGCCAGCAGCCTTGTTACGGGCCAAGAGACCCAGTACTTC.

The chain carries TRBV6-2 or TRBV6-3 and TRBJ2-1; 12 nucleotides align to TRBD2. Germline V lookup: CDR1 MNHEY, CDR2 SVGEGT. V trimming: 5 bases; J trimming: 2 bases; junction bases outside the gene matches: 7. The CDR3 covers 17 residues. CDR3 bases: TGTGCCAGCAGTCAACCGGGACTAGCGGGCCCCTACAATGAGCAGTTCTTC. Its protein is CASSQPGLAGPYNEQFF.

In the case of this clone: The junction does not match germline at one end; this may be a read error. The CDR3 region is CASSSLLGRGDGNTIYF. The CDR3 nucleotides are TGTGCTAGCAGCTCCCTCCTCGGGAGAGGCGATGGAAACACCATATATTTT. The gene calls are TRBV7-7 and TRBJ1-3, with D hard to call. This CDR3 is 17 amino acids long. Germline-derived CDR1 and CDR2 are SSHAT and FNYEAQ (reference sequence).

The CDR3 protein is CASSLAAQGHNEQFF. In DNA form, the CDR3 reads TGTGCCAGCAGCTTAGCAGCACAGGGCCACAATGAGCAGTTCTTC. The genes are TRBV7-6 and TRBJ2-1; a weak D match, TRBD1 (6 bases). The CDR3 has 15 residues. CDR1 is SGHVS, CDR2 FNYEAQ, per germline. The ends were cut back, 0 bases at V and 5 bases at J, with 11 bases in the middle.

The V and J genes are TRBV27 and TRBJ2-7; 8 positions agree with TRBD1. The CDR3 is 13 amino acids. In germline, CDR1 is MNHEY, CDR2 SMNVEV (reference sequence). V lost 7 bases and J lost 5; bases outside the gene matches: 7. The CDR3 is CASTPGQGHEQYF. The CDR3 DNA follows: TGTGCCAGCACCCCTGGACAGGGCCACGAGCAGTACTTC.

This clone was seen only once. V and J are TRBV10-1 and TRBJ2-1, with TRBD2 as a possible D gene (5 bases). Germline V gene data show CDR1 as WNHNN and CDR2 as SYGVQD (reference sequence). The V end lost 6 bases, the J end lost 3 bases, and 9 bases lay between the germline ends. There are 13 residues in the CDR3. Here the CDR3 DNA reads TGCGCCAGCAGATCCGGGGACTACAATGAGCAGTTCTTC. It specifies CASRSGDYNEQFF.

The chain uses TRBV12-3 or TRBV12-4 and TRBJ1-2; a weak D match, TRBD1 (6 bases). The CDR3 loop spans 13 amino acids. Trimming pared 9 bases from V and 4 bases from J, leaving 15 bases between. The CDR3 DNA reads TGTGCCAGTTCACAGGGACCGGGCTATGGCTACACCTTC. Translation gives CASSQGPGYGYTF.

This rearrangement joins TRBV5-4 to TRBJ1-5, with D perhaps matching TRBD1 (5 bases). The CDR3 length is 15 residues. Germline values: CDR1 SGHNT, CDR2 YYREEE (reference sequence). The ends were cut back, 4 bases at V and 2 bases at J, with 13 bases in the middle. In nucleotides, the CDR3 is TGTGCCAGCAGCAATGACGGGGGGGGCAATCAGCCCCAGCATTTT. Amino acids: CASSNDGGGNQPQHF.

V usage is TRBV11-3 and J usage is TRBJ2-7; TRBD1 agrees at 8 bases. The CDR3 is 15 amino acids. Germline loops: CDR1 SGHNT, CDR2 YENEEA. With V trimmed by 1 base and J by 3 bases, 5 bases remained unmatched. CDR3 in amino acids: CASSLVGTGFYEQYF. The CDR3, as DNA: TGTGCCAGCAGCTTAGTAGGGACAGGCTTCTACGAGCAGTACTTC.

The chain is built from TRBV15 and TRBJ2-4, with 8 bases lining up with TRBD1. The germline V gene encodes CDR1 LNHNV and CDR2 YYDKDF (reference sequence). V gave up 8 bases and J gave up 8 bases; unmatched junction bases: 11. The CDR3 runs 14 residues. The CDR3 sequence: CATREGDRRDIQYF. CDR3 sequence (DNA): TGTGCCACCCGGGAAGGGGACAGGCGGGACATTCAGTACTTC. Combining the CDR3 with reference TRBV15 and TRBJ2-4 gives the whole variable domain DAMVIQNPRYQVTQFGKPVTLSCSQTLNHNVMYWYQQKSSQAPKLLFHYYDKDFNNEADTPDNFQSRRPNTSFCFLDIRSPGLGDTAMYLCATREGDRRDIQYFGAGTRLSVL.

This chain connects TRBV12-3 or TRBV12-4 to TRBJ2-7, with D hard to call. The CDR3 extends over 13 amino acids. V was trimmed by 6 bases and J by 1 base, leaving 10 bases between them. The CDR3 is CASRMTESYEQYF. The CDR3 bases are TGTGCCAGCAGGATGACGGAGTCCTACGAGCAGTACTTC.

CDR3 nucleotides: TGTGCCAGCAGCTTTGCCCCGGGGAATCAGCCCCAGCATTTT. As protein: CASSFAPGNQPQHF. This chain connects TRBV16 to TRBJ1-5; D is undetermined. This CDR3 contains 14 residues. V was shortened by 5 bases and J by 4 bases, with 12 bases between the two germline ends. In germline, CDR1 is KGHSY, CDR2 FQNENV.

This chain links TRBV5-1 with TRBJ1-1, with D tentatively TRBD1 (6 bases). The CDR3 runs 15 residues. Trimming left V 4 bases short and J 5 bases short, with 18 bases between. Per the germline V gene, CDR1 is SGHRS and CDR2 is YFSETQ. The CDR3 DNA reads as TGCGCCAGCAGCCTGGTTTGGGGGACAACAACTGAAGCTTTCTTT. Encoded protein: CASSLVWGTTTEAFF.

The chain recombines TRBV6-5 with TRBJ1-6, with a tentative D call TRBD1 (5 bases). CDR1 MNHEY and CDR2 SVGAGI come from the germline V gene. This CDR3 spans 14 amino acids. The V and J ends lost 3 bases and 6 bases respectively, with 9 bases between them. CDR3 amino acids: CASSYRQFNSPLHF. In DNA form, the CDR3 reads TGTGCCAGCAGTTATCGACAGTTTAATTCACCCCTCCACTTT.

CDR3 amino acids: CASIRDRNTEAFF. DNA of the CDR3: TGTGCCAGCATACGGGACAGAAACACTGAAGCTTTCTTT. This sequence joins TRBV2 and TRBJ1-1, with 7 bases identical to TRBD1. The CDR3 contains 13 residues. V trimming: 7 bases; J trimming: 2 bases; junction bases outside the gene matches: 4. Germline values: CDR1 SNHLY, CDR2 FYNNEI.

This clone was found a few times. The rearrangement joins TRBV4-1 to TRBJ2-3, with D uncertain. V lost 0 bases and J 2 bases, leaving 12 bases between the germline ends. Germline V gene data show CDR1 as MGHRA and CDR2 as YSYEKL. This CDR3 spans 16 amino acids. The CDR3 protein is CASSQEGIPPTDTQYF. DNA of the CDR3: TGCGCCAGCAGCCAAGAGGGCATTCCGCCCACAGATACGCAGTATTTT.

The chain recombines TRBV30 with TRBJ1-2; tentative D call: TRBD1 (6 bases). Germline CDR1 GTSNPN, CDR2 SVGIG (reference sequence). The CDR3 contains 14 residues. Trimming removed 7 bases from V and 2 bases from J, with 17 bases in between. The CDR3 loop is CALPPQGINYGYTF. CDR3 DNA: TGTGCCTTACCGCCCCAGGGGATCAACTATGGCTACACCTTC.

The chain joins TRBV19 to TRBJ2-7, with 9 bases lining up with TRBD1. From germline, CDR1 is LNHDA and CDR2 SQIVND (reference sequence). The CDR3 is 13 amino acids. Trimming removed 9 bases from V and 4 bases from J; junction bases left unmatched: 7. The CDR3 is CASENRGLYEQYF. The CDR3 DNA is TGTGCCAGCGAAAACAGGGGGCTTTACGAGCAGTACTTC.

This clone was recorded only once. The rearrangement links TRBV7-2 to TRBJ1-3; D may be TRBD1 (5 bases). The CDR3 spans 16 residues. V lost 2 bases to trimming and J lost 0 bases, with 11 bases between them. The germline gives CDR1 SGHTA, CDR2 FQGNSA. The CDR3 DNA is TGTGCCAGCAGCTTATGGGGGGGAAACTCTGGAAACACCATATATTTT. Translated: CASSLWGGNSGNTIYF.

CDR3 coding DNA: TGTGCCACCAGTGCTACTACAGGGTCTTTCCGCACAGATACGCAGTATTTT. This translates into CATSATTGSFRTDTQYF. The chain employs TRBV24-1 and TRBJ2-3, with D possibly being TRBD1 (6 bases). V lost 5 bases to trimming and J lost 1 base, with 18 bases between them. Germline V gives CDR1 KGHDR, CDR2 SFDVKD. The CDR3 runs 17 residues.

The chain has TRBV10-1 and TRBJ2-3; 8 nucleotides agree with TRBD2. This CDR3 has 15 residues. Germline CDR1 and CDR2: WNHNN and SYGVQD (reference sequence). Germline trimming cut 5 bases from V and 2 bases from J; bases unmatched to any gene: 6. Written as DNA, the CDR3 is TGCGCCAGCAGTTCCCTAGCGGGCCCCACAGATACGCAGTATTTT. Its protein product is CASSSLAGPTDTQYF.

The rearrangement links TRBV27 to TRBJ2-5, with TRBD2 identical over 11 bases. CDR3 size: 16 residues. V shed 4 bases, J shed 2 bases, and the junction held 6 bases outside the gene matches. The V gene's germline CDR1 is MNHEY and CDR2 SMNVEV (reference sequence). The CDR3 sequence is CASSSYLAGGQETQYF. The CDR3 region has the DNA TGTGCCAGCAGTTCATACTTAGCGGGGGGGCAAGAGACCCAGTACTTC.